These 26 T cell receptor beta chains share one sample of origin, sequenced in a study of T cells in Graves' hyperthyroidism and ophthalmopathy. Amplified TCR beta CDR3 regions came from RNA transcripts. First-round RT-PCR with HTBI primers amplified the TCR CDR3 region. One entry per CDR3 protein, called by TCRdb with MiXCR from the multiplex PCR reads. Here the sample spans over 150,000 distinct CDR3 sequences, about a sixth being singletons. Sequencing was performed on blood. The receptors were sampled from a woman in her fifties or sixties with Graves' hyperthyroidism.

This clonotype was seen repeatedly, ten times or more. V gene TRBV18 combines with J gene TRBJ1-4; possibly TRBD1 for D (5 bases). V dropped 1 base and J dropped 6 bases, with 12 bases sitting between them. The CDR3 totals 15 residues. Germline values: CDR1 KGHSH, CDR2 LQKENI. CDR3 bases: TGTGCCAGCTCACCACGCGGGGGGTTGGATGAAAAACTGTTTTTT. As protein: CASSPRGGLDEKLFF.

The chain joins TRBV2 to TRBJ2-1; D remains unclear. The germline V gene has CDR1 SNHLY and CDR2 FYNNEI. This CDR3 region has 13 residues. The V end lost 4 bases, the J end lost 7 bases, and 11 bases lay between the germline ends. DNA of the CDR3: TGTGCCAGCAGTGTGGAACAGTTGAATGAGCAGTTCTTC. Translation: CASSVEQLNEQFF.

This clonotype came up a few times. This sequence joins TRBV28 and TRBJ1-5; no reliable D call. This CDR3 is built from 13 residues. CDR1 is MDHEN and CDR2 is SYDVKM in the germline V gene. V was shortened by 3 bases and J by 6 bases, with 9 bases between the two germline ends. The CDR3 DNA reads as TGTGCCAGCAGTTTCCTAGGGAGTCAGCCCCAGCATTTT. Residues: CASSFLGSQPQHF.

This clonotype has more than one count but fewer than ten. The rearrangement uses TRBV19 and TRBJ2-1, with a tentative D call TRBD1 (6 bases). The CDR3 is made up of 15 amino acids. Trimming shortened V by 3 bases and J by 8 bases, and 17 bases separated the two germline ends. CDR1 LNHDA and CDR2 SQIVND come from the germline V gene (reference sequence). The CDR3 region has the DNA TGTGCCAGTAGTATTGGGGACACCTCTATTGATGAGCAGTTCTTC. Translating it yields CASSIGDTSIDEQFF.

This clonotype occurred many times. The chain's CDR3 is CASSLYKGTDSTEAFF. As DNA, the CDR3 is TGTGCCAGCAGCTTGTACAAAGGGACAGACAGCACTGAAGCTTTCTTT. This chain uses TRBV5-8 with TRBJ1-1, with 7 bases matching TRBD1. In germline, CDR1 is SGHTS, CDR2 YDEGEE. V lost 1 base, J lost 4 bases, and 10 bases stayed unmatched. The CDR3 is 16 residues long.

This clonotype was observed many times. DNA of the CDR3: TGTGCCGGGACTAGCGGGGGAGATACGCAGTATTTT. Encoded protein: CAGTSGGDTQYF. This sequence joins TRBV30 and TRBJ2-3; TRBD2 agrees at 14 bases. Germline CDR1 and CDR2: GTSNPN and SVGIG (reference sequence). The V and J ends lost 8 bases and 5 bases, in that order; junction bases with no gene match: 0. CDR3 length: 12 amino acids.

The table lists this clonotype with many counts. The chain links TRBV29-1 to TRBJ2-3; D not certain. The germline gives CDR1 SQVTM, CDR2 ANQGSEA. The CDR3 contains 11 residues. Trimming pared 7 bases from V and 5 bases from J, leaving 10 bases between. The CDR3 nucleotides are TGCAGCGGGAGTCGCGGAGATACGCAGTATTTT. Amino acid sequence: CSGSRGDTQYF.

This clonotype was detected ten times or more. The chain recombines TRBV29-1 with TRBJ1-2, with a possible D match to TRBD1 (5 bases). Trimming pared 5 bases from V and 7 bases from J, leaving 29 bases between. Germline lookup yields CDR1 SQVTM and CDR2 ANQGSEA. The CDR3 has 17 residues. In DNA, the CDR3 is TGCAGCGTTCCCCGCACCATGGAGGGGACTCCCGTTGGTGGCTACACCTTC. Residues: CSVPRTMEGTPVGGYTF.

This clonotype was observed a few times. The V and J genes are TRBV5-8 and TRBJ2-3; unclear D gene. Germline V lookup: CDR1 SGHTS, CDR2 YDEGEE. Trimming removed 0 bases from V and 2 bases from J, with 7 bases in between. CDR3 length equals 14 residues. The CDR3 spells CASSLGTYTDTQYF. In DNA form, the CDR3 reads TGTGCCAGCAGCTTGGGGACCTACACAGATACGCAGTATTTT.

This clonotype was observed many times. As DNA, the CDR3 is TGTGCCAGCAGCCCGGGGGCGGTGTACGAGCAGTACTTC. This sequence encodes CASSPGAVYEQYF. The V and J genes are TRBV27 and TRBJ2-7; D is possibly TRBD1 or TRBD2 (6 bases each). Trimming removed 6 bases from V and 4 bases from J, with 13 bases in between. The CDR3 is 13 amino acids. Germline V gives CDR1 MNHEY, CDR2 SMNVEV (reference sequence).

This clonotype was seen many times. The chain combines TRBV5-1 with TRBJ2-5, with D perhaps assigned TRBD1 or TRBD2 (5 bases each). With 0 bases removed from V and 6 bases from J, the gap between germline ends came to 9 bases. Germline CDR1 is SGHRS and CDR2 is YFSETQ. There are 13 residues in the CDR3. The CDR3 DNA reads as TGCGCCAGCAGCTTGGCAGGGACCAAGACCCAGTACTTC. This codes for CASSLAGTKTQYF.

This clonotype was observed a few times. The chain couples TRBV2 to TRBJ1-4; D is uncertain. V was pared by 6 bases and J by 4 bases, with 18 bases between. Germline V gene lookup returns CDR1 SNHLY and CDR2 FYNNEI. The CDR3 sequence is 16 residues long. The CDR3 nucleotides read TGTGCCAGCAGCGTTTCTCCGGGATCCATTAATGAAAAACTGTTTTTT. The encoded protein is CASSVSPGSINEKLFF.

This clonotype has a handful of counts. This chain joins TRBV4-1 and TRBJ2-1, with 9 bases matching TRBD2. Germline-derived CDR1 and CDR2 are MGHRA and YSYEKL. With 2 bases clipped from V and 6 bases from J, the junction kept 11 bases outside the gene matches. There are 17 residues in the CDR3. The CDR3 loop is CASSQIGGREGPNEQFF. The CDR3 DNA is TGCGCCAGCAGCCAAATCGGGGGGCGGGAGGGCCCCAATGAGCAGTTCTTC.

This clonotype has a handful of counts. The chain has TRBV4-2 and TRBJ2-1, with 11 bases that match TRBD2. The germline V gene encodes CDR1 LGHNA and CDR2 YNFKEQ. The CDR3 is 20 residues long. V shed 4 bases and J 0 bases; nucleotides not matched to a gene: 14. The CDR3 loop is CASSLIGLAGGPSSYNEQFF. In DNA form, the CDR3 reads TGTGCCAGCAGCCTAATAGGGCTAGCGGGAGGTCCGAGCTCCTACAATGAGCAGTTCTTC.

This clonotype showed up many times. The V gene is TRBV30, the J gene TRBJ1-2; a possible D gene is TRBD1 (5 bases). The CDR3 loop spans 13 amino acids. The V end was cut by 0 bases, the J end by 5 bases, with 10 bases between. CDR1 is GTSNPN and CDR2 is SVGIG in the germline V gene (reference sequence). The CDR3 DNA is TGTGCCTGGAGTGTACTCGGGGGTTATGGCTACACCTTC. The encoded protein is CAWSVLGGYGYTF. Supplemented by reference TRBV30 and TRBJ1-2, the full variable domain reads SQTIHQWPATLVQPVGSPLSLECTVEGTSNPNLYWYRQAAGRGLQLLFYSVGIGQISSEVPQNLSASRPQDRQFILSSKKLLLSDSGFYLCAWSVLGGYGYTFGSGTRLTVV.

This clonotype has ten or more counts. This chain links TRBV28 with TRBJ1-4, with D hard to call. V shed 5 bases and J shed 4 bases, with 5 bases lying between them. Germline V gene data show CDR1 as MDHEN and CDR2 as SYDVKM. This CDR3 has 12 amino acids. The CDR3 coding sequence is TGTGCCAGCAGTGCCCTTAATGAAAAACTGTTTTTT. This translates into CASSALNEKLFF.

The sample holds a few counts of this clonotype. The chain joins TRBV5-6 to TRBJ2-2, with a weak D call TRBD1 (5 bases). Trimming left V 7 bases short and J 1 base short, with 14 bases between. The CDR3 runs 15 residues. Germline values: CDR1 SGHDT, CDR2 YYEEEE. The CDR3 nucleotides read TGTGCCAGCCGTCCTGCAGGGCGGAACACCGGGGAGCTGTTTTTT. Its translation is CASRPAGRNTGELFF.

The chain couples TRBV2 to TRBJ2-1; D is perhaps TRBD1 (5 bases). CDR3 size: 15 residues. Trimming removed 3 bases from V and 6 bases from J, with 15 bases in between. Germline-derived CDR1 and CDR2 are SNHLY and FYNNEI. CDR3 sequence (DNA): TGTGCCAGCAGTGACTCGCTAGACAGCCCCAATGAGCAGTTCTTC. Protein: CASSDSLDSPNEQFF.

The rearrangement uses TRBV5-1 and TRBJ1-4, with D possibly TRBD1 on 5 matching bases. Deletions cut 4 bases from V and 5 bases from J, with 18 bases between. CDR1 and CDR2 from the germline V gene are SGHRS and YFSETQ. There are 16 residues in the CDR3. The CDR3 is CASSNRDSTGNEKLFF. Here the CDR3 DNA reads TGCGCCAGCAGCAATCGGGACTCCACCGGGAATGAAAAACTGTTTTTT.

This clonotype has at least ten counts. V and J are TRBV28 and TRBJ2-2; 9 bases line up with TRBD1. Trimming took 8 bases from V and 4 from J; bases not matched to a gene: 5. Germline V gives CDR1 MDHEN, CDR2 SYDVKM. The CDR3 consists of 14 residues. CDR3 nucleotides: TGTGCCAGCCGCTTGACAGGGGGCACCGGGGAGCTGTTTTTT. This codes for CASRLTGGTGELFF.

This clonotype was picked up a small number of times. The CDR3 is CASSLNSINYGYTF. CDR3 DNA sequence: TGTGCCAGCAGCTTAAACAGCATTAACTATGGCTACACCTTC. The gene calls are TRBV7-2 and TRBJ1-2; no definite D call. Germline CDR1 SGHTA, CDR2 FQGNSA. Trimming removed 2 bases at V and 1 base at J, with 8 bases between. The CDR3 sequence is 14 residues long.

This clonotype was picked up a small number of times. The chain joins TRBV4-2 to TRBJ1-1, with TRBD1 identical over 7 bases. CDR1 and CDR2 from the germline V gene are LGHNA and YNFKEQ. The CDR3 has 17 residues. V trimming: 0 bases; J trimming: 4 bases; junction bases outside the gene matches: 11. The CDR3 protein is CASSQEVTRGQATEAFF. The DNA for the CDR3 is TGTGCCAGCAGCCAAGAGGTAACACGAGGACAGGCCACTGAAGCTTTCTTT.

This clonotype was recorded at least ten times. This chain connects TRBV5-1 to TRBJ1-1; 7 nucleotides line up with TRBD1. This CDR3 is 14 amino acids long. Per the germline V gene, CDR1 is SGHRS and CDR2 is YFSETQ. Trimming at V came to 8 bases and at J to 4 bases, leaving 11 bases not matched to a gene. CDR3 residues: CASRRGGGGTEAFF. In DNA, the CDR3 is TGCGCCAGTCGACGAGGGGGCGGCGGCACTGAAGCTTTCTTT.

V and J are TRBV15 and TRBJ1-3, with D possibly being TRBD1 (6 bases). Germline CDR1 and CDR2: LNHNV and YYDKDF (reference sequence). The CDR3 runs 18 residues. V was clipped by 0 bases and J by 0 bases, with 15 bases between them. The CDR3 loop is CATSRDLQGRSSGNTIYF. In DNA, the CDR3 is TGTGCCACCAGCAGAGATCTCCAGGGGCGAAGCTCTGGAAACACCATATATTTT.

This clonotype has ten or more counts. This sequence joins TRBV5-5 and TRBJ2-1, with D unresolved. V was pared by 4 bases and J by 5 bases, with 19 bases between. This CDR3 is 16 amino acids long. Germline CDR1 and CDR2: SGHKS and YYEKEE (reference sequence). CDR3 in amino acids: CASSQLLGRRNNEQFF. The CDR3 DNA reads TGTGCCAGCAGCCAACTTCTGGGCAGGAGAAACAATGAGCAGTTCTTC.

The chain couples TRBV2 to TRBJ1-5, with D tentatively TRBD1 (6 bases). The V end lost 6 bases, the J end lost 3 bases, and 12 bases lay between the germline ends. Germline V lookup: CDR1 SNHLY, CDR2 FYNNEI. The CDR3 runs 14 residues. The CDR3 DNA reads as TGTGCCAGCAGCCCCACAGGGATCAATCAGCCCCAGCATTTT. This sequence encodes CASSPTGINQPQHF. The full variable domain, in which reference TRBV2 and TRBJ1-5 provide the parts outside the CDR3, is EPEVTQTPSHQVTQMGQEVILRCVPISNHLYFYWYRQILGQKVEFLVSFYNNEISEKSEIFDDQFSVERPDGSNFTLKIRSTKLEDSAMYFCASSPTGINQPQHFGDGTRLSIL.